Sequencing of this T cell receptor (beta chain) was carried out in a study of tumor and adjacent non-tumor tissue in lung cancer. About the research overall: Each sample yielded a few million productive TCRbeta reads on average.

CDR1 SQVTM and CDR2 ANQGSEA come from the germline V gene. The CDR3 spans 15 residues. With 6 bases clipped from V and 4 bases from J, the junction kept 14 bases outside the gene matches. The template was RNA from unsorted bulk tissue. Distant lung tissue was collected more than 3 cm away from the tumor edge. A modified ARM-PCR protocol with three rounds of nested PCR amplified TCRbeta. MiXCR, applied by TCRdb to the multiplex PCR reads, yields one record per CDR3 protein. The sample holds about 76,000 distinct CDR3 sequences, roughly 80% seen once. This clonotype was seen a few times. It may be a read error: a sequence one base away is much more abundant.

The sequence derives from a man aged 55 to 70 with non-small cell lung cancer. Sequencing was performed on distant non-tumor lung tissue. The chain combines TRBV29-1 with TRBJ1-2, with 7 bases lining up with TRBD1. The CDR3 DNA sequence: TGCAGCGTCATAAAAATCGGACAGGCAGGCTATGGCTACACCTTC. Its translation is CSVIKIGQAGYGYTF.